Following are 24 T cell receptor beta chains from one sample sequenced in a study of radiation and T cells in renal cell carcinoma. The time point denotes: blood 2 weeks post-SBRT. The treatment here: 15 Gy SBRT to primary tumor, nephrectomy 4 weeks later. The protocol was immunoSEQ multiplex PCR, while the TCRdb copy is restricted to in-frame clones and leaves out a portion. The data contain some 80,000 clones, approximately 86% of them singletons. The sequencing used blood, collected from a patient whose treatment included radiotherapy and nephrectomy. The receptors derive from a woman aged 45 to 65 with renal cell carcinoma.

The chain's CDR3 is CASSQDSGTNYGYTF. CDR3 bases: TGCGCCAGCAGCCAAGATTCAGGGACCAACTATGGCTACACCTTC. The gene calls are TRBV4-1 and TRBJ1-2; D is possibly TRBD1 (5 bases). Per the germline V gene, CDR1 is MGHRA and CDR2 is YSYEKL. V dropped 0 bases and J dropped 2 bases, with 10 bases sitting between them. The CDR3 runs 15 residues.

The V call is TRBV19, the J call TRBJ2-2; TRBD1 matches 8 bases. The trim removed 7 bases at V and 3 bases at J, leaving 7 bases unmatched. The germline V gene has CDR1 LNHDA and CDR2 SQIVND (reference sequence). There are 15 residues in the CDR3. CDR3 bases: TGTGCCAGTACCCCCAGACAGGGGCACACCGGGGAGCTGTTTTTT. Amino acids: CASTPRQGHTGELFF.

The chain links TRBV11-3 to TRBJ2-1; D is possibly TRBD1 (5 bases). Germline V CDR1 and CDR2: SGHNT, YENEEA. The CDR3 is made up of 14 amino acids. V was shortened by 0 bases and J by 9 bases, with 12 bases between the two germline ends. The CDR3 spells CASSLDFKGIEQFF. The CDR3 nucleotides read TGTGCCAGCAGCTTAGATTTTAAGGGGATTGAGCAGTTCTTC.

This chain links TRBV28 with TRBJ1-6, with TRBD1 matching 8 bases. Germline CDR1 reads MDHEN; CDR2 reads SYDVKM. This CDR3 contains 15 residues. J was trimmed by 5 bases and V by 4 bases; bases with no gene match: 4. The CDR3 protein is CASSSGQGNNSPLHF. CDR3 bases: TGTGCCAGCAGTTCCGGACAGGGAAATAATTCACCCCTCCACTTT.

V gene TRBV5-1 combines with J gene TRBJ2-7; 11 positions match TRBD2. CDR1 and CDR2 from the germline V gene are SGHRS and YFSETQ. The junction had 3 bases not matched to a gene; V was cut back by 0 bases and J by 1 base. The length of the CDR3 is 16 residues. DNA for the CDR3: TGCGCCAGCAGCTTGGCAGGGACTAGCGGATCCTACGAGCAGTACTTC. Protein product: CASSLAGTSGSYEQYF.

This clone was detected only once. This rearrangement joins TRBV14 to TRBJ2-7, with D possibly TRBD1 on 6 matching bases. V was trimmed by 0 bases and J by 7 bases, leaving 10 bases between them. The CDR3 length is 13 residues. Germline CDR1 reads SGHDN; CDR2 reads FVKESK. The CDR3 loop is CASSQDLRGEQYF. The CDR3 DNA follows: TGTGCCAGCAGCCAAGATTTGAGGGGGGAGCAGTACTTC.

This clone was picked up one time. The V call is TRBV4-3, the J call TRBJ2-4; D is perhaps TRBD1 or TRBD2 (7 bases each). CDR1 LGHNA and CDR2 YSLEER come from the germline V gene. V shed 3 bases and J shed 4 bases, with 13 bases lying between them. The CDR3 spans 15 residues. CDR3 DNA sequence: TGCGCCAGCAGCCAGGGAGGGACAGATAAAAACATTCAGTACTTC. Translated: CASSQGGTDKNIQYF.

The gene calls are TRBV29-1 and TRBJ2-4; D is perhaps TRBD1 or TRBD2 (5 bases each). The CDR3 length is 12 residues. Looked up from germline, CDR1 is SQVTM and CDR2 is ANQGSEA. Deletions cut 7 bases from V and 9 bases from J, with 16 bases between. CDR3 loop: CSADPGGGIQYF. In nucleotides, the CDR3 is TGCAGCGCCGATCCAGGTGGGGGCATTCAGTACTTC.

This chain connects TRBV28 to TRBJ2-1; 7 bases are a match to TRBD1. After removal of 1 base from V and 6 bases from J, the junction contained 9 bases not matched to a gene. CDR3 length equals 16 residues. CDR1 MDHEN and CDR2 SYDVKM come from the germline V gene. The CDR3 protein is CASSLLAGTGVNEQFF. The CDR3 nucleotides are TGTGCCAGCAGTTTATTGGCCGGAACAGGGGTCAATGAGCAGTTCTTC.

The J gene is TRBJ1-2, the V gene TRBV20-1; no clear D. Per the germline V gene, CDR1 is DFQATT and CDR2 is SNEGSKA (reference sequence). Between the trimmed V and J ends, which lost 0 bases and 8 bases, there was a span of 1 base. The CDR3 covers 9 residues. CDR3 nucleotides: TGCAGTGCTAGAGAAGGCTACACCTTC. Translating it yields CSAREGYTF.

This clone was recorded once. This chain connects TRBV28 to TRBJ2-7, with D possibly being TRBD1 (5 bases). This CDR3 is 14 amino acids long. With 7 bases removed from V and 4 bases from J, the gap between germline ends came to 17 bases. CDR1 MDHEN and CDR2 SYDVKM come from the germline V gene. The CDR3 loop is CASNSWPQAYEQYF. The CDR3 region has the DNA TGTGCCAGCAATTCATGGCCACAGGCTTACGAGCAGTACTTC.

Only one count was recorded for this clone. This sequence joins TRBV5-4 and TRBJ2-3, with 12 bases matching TRBD2. CDR1 is SGHNT, CDR2 YYREEE, per germline (reference sequence). The CDR3 is 15 residues long. The V gene end was trimmed by 4 bases and the J gene end by 3 bases; junction bases not matched to a gene: 3. This chain's CDR3 is CASSATSGSTDTQYF. The CDR3, as DNA: TGTGCCAGCAGCGCGACTAGCGGGAGTACAGATACGCAGTATTTT.

V usage is TRBV6-6 and J usage is TRBJ1-2, with D hard to call. The V gene's germline CDR1 is MNHNY and CDR2 SVGAGI (reference sequence). V gave up 4 bases and J gave up 4 bases, with 16 bases separating them. The CDR3 extends over 15 amino acids. The CDR3 reads CASSSSSSGIYGYTF. For the CDR3, the DNA is TGTGCCAGCAGTTCGTCCAGCTCCGGAATCTATGGCTACACCTTC.

The rearrangement uses TRBV10-3 and TRBJ1-1; 10 nucleotides agree with TRBD1. CDR1 is ENHRY, CDR2 SYGVKD, per germline. The CDR3 is made up of 13 amino acids. Trimming cost V 4 bases and J 7 bases; bases outside gene matches: 3. This CDR3 is CAISVGQGDEAFF. The DNA of the CDR3 is TGTGCCATCAGTGTTGGACAGGGGGATGAAGCTTTCTTT.

The chain has TRBV7-2 and TRBJ2-5; D ambiguous. The CDR3 totals 11 residues. Per the germline V gene, CDR1 is SGHTA and CDR2 is FQGNSA. The V end was cut by 5 bases, the J end by 5 bases, with 6 bases between. DNA of the CDR3: TGTGCCAGCAGCCACAAGGAGACCCAGTACTTC. Amino acids: CASSHKETQYF.

V usage is TRBV2 and J usage is TRBJ2-3, with TRBD1 as a possible D gene (6 bases). The germline gives CDR1 SNHLY, CDR2 FYNNEI. The CDR3 runs to 15 residues. Trimming took off 6 bases at V and 4 bases at J, with 17 bases between the two ends. CDR3 sequence reads: CASRLPQGSADTQYF. In DNA form, the CDR3 reads TGTGCCAGCAGGCTCCCCCAGGGGTCCGCAGATACGCAGTATTTT. Full variable domain (remainder filled in from reference TRBV2 and TRBJ2-3): EPEVTQTPSHQVTQMGQEVILRCVPISNHLYFYWYRQILGQKVEFLVSFYNNEISEKSEIFDDQFSVERPDGSNFTLKIRSTKLEDSAMYFCASRLPQGSADTQYFGPGTRLTVL.

This chain uses TRBV4-1 with TRBJ1-5, with D possibly TRBD1 on 6 matching bases. CDR3 length: 15 residues. Trimming took 0 bases from V and 6 from J, leaving 12 bases between them. The germline V gene encodes CDR1 MGHRA and CDR2 YSYEKL. CDR3 protein: CASSQDRQGRQPQHF. The CDR3 DNA sequence: TGCGCCAGCAGCCAAGATCGGCAGGGGCGTCAGCCCCAGCATTTT.

The J gene is TRBJ2-6, the V gene TRBV6-4, with 7 bases that match TRBD1. The CDR3 has 16 residues. V shed 4 bases, J shed 0 bases, and the junction held 3 bases outside the gene matches. CDR1 is MRHNA and CDR2 is SNTAGT in the germline V gene. CDR3 in amino acids: CASSGQGSSGANVLTF. CDR3 bases: TGTGCCAGCAGTGGACAGGGAAGCTCTGGGGCCAACGTCCTGACTTTC.

The V and J genes are TRBV9 and TRBJ2-7; 11 nucleotides match TRBD1. With 4 bases clipped from V and 3 bases from J, the junction kept 3 bases outside the gene matches. This CDR3 has 14 amino acids. The germline CDR1 and CDR2 sequences are SGDLS and YYNGEE. This CDR3 is CASSLGQGVYEQYF. The CDR3 nucleotides read TGTGCCAGCAGCCTGGGACAGGGGGTCTACGAGCAGTACTTC.

The chain combines TRBV15 with TRBJ1-2, with 7 nucleotides matching TRBD1. This CDR3 is 13 amino acids long. In germline, CDR1 is LNHNV, CDR2 YYDKDF (reference sequence). The V and J ends lost 2 bases and 7 bases, in that order; junction bases with no gene match: 4. The CDR3 DNA is TGTGCCACCAGCAGAAGGACAGGAGGTGGCTACACCTTC. Protein sequence: CATSRRTGGGYTF.

CDR3 nucleotides: TGTGCCAGCAGCGTAGCTGGTACGGCAGCCTCCTACGAGCAGTACTTC. Residues: CASSVAGTAASYEQYF. This chain links TRBV9 with TRBJ2-7; the D is unclear. The V gene's germline CDR1 is SGDLS and CDR2 YYNGEE. The CDR3 length is 16 residues. V gave up 0 bases and J gave up 0 bases, with 13 bases separating them.

The chain has TRBV2 and TRBJ2-5; no clear D gene. There are 14 residues in the CDR3. The germline V gene has CDR1 SNHLY and CDR2 FYNNEI. V was cut by 1 base and J by 1 base, with 7 bases left in between. CDR3 in amino acids: CASSEGGVQETQYF. The DNA for the CDR3 is TGTGCCAGCAGTGAAGGTGGGGTCCAAGAGACCCAGTACTTC.

This clone turned up a few times. V and J are TRBV6-5 and TRBJ1-1; maybe TRBD1 (5 bases). CDR3 length: 15 amino acids. Trimming cost V 5 bases and J 4 bases, with 17 bases left between them. Germline CDR1 and CDR2: MNHEY and SVGAGI. CDR3 region: CASSPVGPSSTEAFF. Here the CDR3 DNA reads TGTGCCAGCAGTCCCGTGGGACCATCTAGCACTGAAGCTTTCTTT.

The rearrangement joins TRBV6-5 to TRBJ1-2, with D unresolved. This CDR3 region has 14 residues. In germline, CDR1 is MNHEY, CDR2 SVGAGI. The germline V and J ends were trimmed by 0 bases and 8 bases, with 13 bases remaining between them. Here the CDR3 DNA reads TGTGCCAGCAGTTACTCGGGAGGCTTGGGAGGCTACACCTTC. Amino acid sequence: CASSYSGGLGGYTF.